These 29 T cell receptor beta chains came from one sample sequenced in a study of blood T cell repertoires in COVID-19. Method: immunoSEQ multiplex PCR; TCRdb's copy keeps in-frame clones and lacks some. There are 90,000 to 150,000 clones in the sample; about 90% occur only once, and about 8% lies in the top ten. Source material: peripheral blood. The origin of the receptors is an older man who had recovered from COVID-19.

The CDR3 loop reads CASSQNGGRDEQYF. CDR3 DNA: TGTGCCAGCAGCCAAAACGGCGGCCGGGACGAGCAGTACTTC. The chain couples TRBV3-1 (or the pseudogene TRBV3-2) to TRBJ2-7; D is ambiguous. CDR3 size: 14 residues. Deletions cut 2 bases from V and 5 bases from J, with 13 bases between. Germline-derived CDR1 and CDR2 are LGHDT and YNNKEL (reference sequence).

The table lists this clone with a few counts. The J gene is TRBJ2-7, the V gene TRBV6-1; D perhaps matches TRBD1 (6 bases). The CDR3 is made up of 15 amino acids. Germline V gene data show CDR1 as MNHNS and CDR2 as SASEGT. With 1 base removed from V and 1 base from J, the gap between germline ends came to 11 bases. CDR3 region: CASSEVAGVSYEQYF. Written as DNA, the CDR3 is TGTGCCAGCAGTGAAGTGGCAGGGGTGTCCTACGAGCAGTACTTC.

The rearrangement joins TRBV19 to TRBJ2-2; 13 positions match TRBD2. Germline assignment: CDR1 LNHDA and CDR2 SQIVND (reference sequence). CDR3 length: 19 amino acids. The V segment lost 3 bases and the J segment 4 bases; nucleotides outside the gene matches: 11. Written as DNA, the CDR3 is TGTGCCAGTAGTATGGAACTAGCGGGAGGGCCATCGTTCACCGGGGAGCTGTTTTTT. Translating gives CASSMELAGGPSFTGELFF.

The chain couples TRBV3-1 (or the pseudogene TRBV3-2) to TRBJ2-7; 8 bases line up with TRBD1. The CDR3 has 14 residues. Germline loops: CDR1 LGHDT, CDR2 YNNKEL (reference sequence). V shed 2 bases and J 5 bases; nucleotides not matched to a gene: 5. CDR3 nucleotides: TGTGCCAGCAGCCAAACAGGGGGGTTAGACGAGCAGTACTTC. Its translation is CASSQTGGLDEQYF.

The V and J genes are TRBV3-1 (or the pseudogene TRBV3-2) and TRBJ1-2; 8 bases agree with TRBD1. The CDR3 has 13 amino acids. Germline V gives CDR1 LGHDT, CDR2 YNNKEL (reference sequence). Losses at the gene ends were 4 bases for V and 8 bases for J; bases not matched to a gene: 6. In DNA form, the CDR3 reads TGTGCCAGCAGCCGCACCACAGGGGGGGGCTACACCTTC. Its protein product is CASSRTTGGGYTF.

The V call is TRBV12-3 or TRBV12-4, the J call TRBJ1-1, with TRBD1 identical over 9 bases. The CDR3 is 13 amino acids. Trimming at V came to 6 bases and at J to 6 bases, leaving 5 bases not matched to a gene. CDR3 bases: TGTGCCAGCAGGGGGACAGGGACGCCTGAAGCTTTCTTT. It specifies CASRGTGTPEAFF.

V is TRBV24-1 and J is TRBJ2-1, with 7 bases that match TRBD1. There are 14 residues in the CDR3. The ends lost 1 base at V and 8 bases at J; junction bases unmatched: 4. Germline CDR1 is KGHDR and CDR2 is SFDVKD. The CDR3 DNA is TGTGCCACCAGTGATTTTGGCGGACAGGATGAGCAGTTCTTC. Translated, it gives CATSDFGGQDEQFF.

The V gene is TRBV18, the J gene TRBJ1-4; TRBD1 is a possible D gene (5 bases). V was pared by 3 bases and J by 0 bases, with 26 bases between. CDR1 KGHSH and CDR2 LQKENI come from the germline V gene. The CDR3 spans 21 residues. CDR3 nucleotide sequence: TGTGCCAGCTCACCTCGGGCTCAGTCCCCCTCGACAGATGCAACTAATGAAAAACTGTTTTTT. Protein: CASSPRAQSPSTDATNEKLFF.

The CDR3 sequence is CASSYSSGEHYEQYF. The DNA for the CDR3 is TGTGCCAGCAGTTACTCGTCAGGGGAGCATTACGAGCAGTACTTC. The rearrangement uses TRBV6-5 and TRBJ2-7; D possibly corresponds to TRBD1 (6 bases). Germline V gene sequence: CDR1 MNHEY, CDR2 SVGAGI. The V and J ends lost 0 bases and 4 bases respectively, with 13 bases between them. This CDR3 comprises 15 residues.

The chain uses TRBV3-1 (or the pseudogene TRBV3-2) and TRBJ2-3; the match to TRBD2 covers 13 bases. The V gene's germline CDR1 is LGHDT and CDR2 YNNKEL (reference sequence). CDR3 length equals 16 residues. V shed 1 base and J 6 bases; nucleotides not matched to a gene: 4. The CDR3 here is CASSQGTSGRLDTQYF. The CDR3 DNA is TGTGCCAGCAGCCAAGGGACTAGCGGGAGACTCGATACGCAGTATTTT.

This chain connects TRBV21-1 to TRBJ2-1; the D call in the table, TRBD2, was not verified against the DNA. TRBV21-1 is described as a pseudogene. The length of the CDR3 is 16 residues. Written as DNA, the CDR3 is TGTGCCAGCAGCAAAGTTAGCGAGGTGTCTTGTTGCGAGCAGTTCTTC. This codes for CASSKVSEVSCCEQFF.

The chain is built from TRBV4-2 and TRBJ1-2, with 7 bases fitting TRBD1. Trimming removed 1 base from V and 7 bases from J; junction bases left unmatched: 12. The germline gives CDR1 LGHNA, CDR2 YNFKEQ. The CDR3 runs to 16 residues. The CDR3 spells CASSQAYLDRWAGYTF. The CDR3 DNA follows: TGTGCCAGCAGCCAAGCTTACTTGGACAGGTGGGCTGGCTACACCTTC.

CDR3 bases: TGCGCCAGCAGCTTAGAGAGATTATCGAACTATGGCTACACCTTC. Translating gives CASSLERLSNYGYTF. The genes are TRBV5-1 and TRBJ1-2, with D unresolved. V shed 2 bases and J shed 2 bases, with 13 bases lying between them. Germline CDR1 and CDR2: SGHRS and YFSETQ. The CDR3 runs 15 residues.

Here the CDR3 DNA reads TGCGCCAGCAGCCGCGGGACTAGCGGGGGGAGGGAGACCCAGTACTTC. Encoded protein: CASSRGTSGGRETQYF. This chain joins TRBV4-1 and TRBJ2-5, with 15 bases aligning to TRBD2. CDR3 length: 16 residues. The germline CDR1 and CDR2 sequences are MGHRA and YSYEKL. The trim removed 4 bases at V and 5 bases at J, leaving 5 bases unmatched.

This chain connects TRBV7-2 to TRBJ2-7, with 10 bases aligning to TRBD2. From germline, CDR1 is SGHTA and CDR2 FQGNSA. The V segment lost 1 base and the J segment 12 bases; nucleotides outside the gene matches: 6. This CDR3 is 13 amino acids long. The CDR3 DNA is TGTGCCAGCAGCTTAGTTTCTAGCGGGGGCGCGTACTTC. Residues: CASSLVSSGGAYF.

The genes are TRBV7-2 and TRBJ1-1; possible D gene TRBD1, 5 bases. The CDR3 runs 13 residues. CDR1 SGHTA and CDR2 FQGNSA come from the germline V gene. The ends were cut back, 2 bases at V and 5 bases at J, with 9 bases in the middle. CDR3 DNA: TGTGCCAGCAGCTTAAAGGGGCGGACTGAAGCTTTCTTT. It specifies CASSLKGRTEAFF.

This clone showed up just a few times. This chain connects TRBV27 to TRBJ1-6; D is unresolved. The CDR3 is made up of 12 amino acids. CDR1 is MNHEY, CDR2 SMNVEV, per germline (reference sequence). With 3 bases removed from V and 5 bases from J, the gap between germline ends came to 2 bases. Written as DNA, the CDR3 is TGTGCCAGCAGTTTCAATAATTCACCCCTCCACTTT. This translates into CASSFNNSPLHF.

The chain couples TRBV4-1 to TRBJ1-5, with 7 bases that match TRBD1. CDR1 is MGHRA and CDR2 is YSYEKL in the germline V gene. The CDR3 loop spans 15 amino acids. The junction had 6 bases not matched to a gene; V was cut back by 2 bases and J by 5 bases. CDR3 loop: CASSQQTGLDQPQHF. The CDR3 DNA follows: TGCGCCAGCAGCCAACAGACAGGGTTGGATCAGCCCCAGCATTTT.

The rearrangement uses TRBV3-1 (or the pseudogene TRBV3-2) and TRBJ2-2, with 7 nucleotides matching TRBD1. Germline-derived CDR1 and CDR2 are LGHDT and YNNKEL (reference sequence). With V trimmed by 2 bases and J by 5 bases, 5 bases remained unmatched. This CDR3 region has 15 residues. CDR3 region: CASSQPGQLTGELFF. The CDR3 DNA reads TGTGCCAGCAGCCAACCGGGACAGTTGACCGGGGAGCTGTTTTTT.

The rearrangement links TRBV19 to TRBJ2-6; D might be TRBD2 (5 bases). The V end was cut by 3 bases, the J end by 1 base, with 16 bases between. Looked up from germline, CDR1 is LNHDA and CDR2 is SQIVND (reference sequence). The CDR3 extends over 18 amino acids. The CDR3 DNA sequence: TGTGCCAGTAGTATTTTGTATTTTGCGGGTTCTGGGGCCAACGTCCTGACTTTC. This codes for CASSILYFAGSGANVLTF. Looking up the rest from reference TRBV19 and TRBJ2-6 gives the full variable domain: DGGITQSPKYLFRKEGQNVTLSCEQNLNHDAMYWYRQDPGQGLRLIYYSQIVNDFQKGDIAEGYSVSREKKESFPLTVTSAQKNPTAFYLCASSILYFAGSGANVLTFGAGSRLTVL.

This sequence joins TRBV3-1 (or the pseudogene TRBV3-2) and TRBJ2-5; D gene ambiguous. The germline V gene encodes CDR1 LGHDT and CDR2 YNNKEL (reference sequence). Trimming removed 0 bases at V and 1 base at J, with 6 bases between. CDR3 size: 14 residues. CDR3 in DNA: TGTGCCAGCAGCCAAGATTACGGCCAAGAGACCCAGTACTTC. Translating it yields CASSQDYGQETQYF.

The rearrangement joins TRBV29-1 to TRBJ2-3, with 9 bases matching TRBD2. The CDR3 runs to 15 residues. V dropped 1 base and J dropped 6; count of bases not matched to a gene: 8. Germline values: CDR1 SQVTM, CDR2 ANQGSEA. CDR3 bases: TGCAGCGTTGAAGGTCAGCGGGGGGCAGGTGATACGCAGTATTTT. As protein: CSVEGQRGAGDTQYF.

The chain has TRBV19 and TRBJ1-1, with 8 bases lining up with TRBD1. Germline V gene sequence: CDR1 LNHDA, CDR2 SQIVND (reference sequence). V gave up 5 bases and J gave up 5 bases; unmatched junction bases: 10. The CDR3 totals 15 residues. The CDR3 here is CASSGYRGKGTEAFF. CDR3 in DNA: TGTGCCAGTAGTGGCTACAGGGGGAAGGGGACTGAAGCTTTCTTT. The full variable domain, its missing parts supplied by reference TRBV19 and TRBJ1-1, is DGGITQSPKYLFRKEGQNVTLSCEQNLNHDAMYWYRQDPGQGLRLIYYSQIVNDFQKGDIAEGYSVSREKKESFPLTVTSAQKNPTAFYLCASSGYRGKGTEAFFGQGTRLTVV.

There are a few counts of this clone. The chain recombines TRBV5-1 with TRBJ2-7, with 8 positions matching TRBD1. V was pared by 0 bases and J by 7 bases, with 6 bases of the junction left unmatched. This CDR3 has 14 residues. Per germline, CDR1 SGHRS and CDR2 YFSETQ. Written as DNA, the CDR3 is TGCGCCAGCAGCTTGGGGGACAGGACTGAGGAGCAGTACTTC. Translated, it gives CASSLGDRTEEQYF. The full variable domain, with the rest looked up from reference TRBV5-1 and TRBJ2-7, is KAGVTQTPRYLIKTRGQQVTLSCSPISGHRSVSWYQQTPGQGLQFLFEYFSETQRNKGNFPGRFSGRQFSNSRSEMNVSTLELGDSALYLCASSLGDRTEEQYFGPGTRLTVT.

This chain uses TRBV29-1 with TRBJ2-4, with 12 bases that match TRBD2. V trimming: 4 bases; J trimming: 6 bases; junction bases outside the gene matches: 1. The length of the CDR3 is 13 residues. Germline values: CDR1 SQVTM, CDR2 ANQGSEA. The CDR3 loop is CSVGGLAGNIQYF. The CDR3 bases are TGCAGCGTTGGGGGACTAGCGGGAAACATTCAGTACTTC.

The chain recombines TRBV24-1 with TRBJ2-1; 7 nucleotides line up with TRBD1. The ends lost 5 bases at V and 0 bases at J; junction bases unmatched: 3. Germline assignment: CDR1 KGHDR and CDR2 SFDVKD. CDR3 length equals 15 residues. The DNA for the CDR3 is TGTGCCACCAGTGCGACAGGGAACTCCTACAATGAGCAGTTCTTC. Its protein is CATSATGNSYNEQFF.

The V gene is TRBV28, the J gene TRBJ2-1; 8 nucleotides agree with TRBD1. The V segment lost 2 bases and the J segment 12 bases; nucleotides outside the gene matches: 9. The CDR3 runs to 14 residues. CDR1 MDHEN and CDR2 SYDVKM come from the germline V gene. CDR3 coding DNA: TGTGCCAGCAGTTTAACAACAGGGGGGTCTGCGCAGTTCTTC. This codes for CASSLTTGGSAQFF.

A remark on this clone: Relative to the germline gene, one junction end is altered; a read error may explain this. The gene calls are TRBV9 and TRBJ2-1; 8 bases fit TRBD2. The length of the CDR3 is 15 residues. Germline CDR1 SGDLS, CDR2 YYNGEE. CDR3 DNA: TGTGCCAGCAACGTAGGAGACGGGGGGGCCAATGAGCAGTTCTTC. Its protein product is CASNVGDGGANEQFF. Full variable domain (outside the CDR3, taken from reference TRBV9 and TRBJ2-1): DSGVTQTPKHLITATGQRVTLRCSPRSGDLSVYWYQQSLDQGLQFLIQYYNGEERAKGNILERFSAQQFPDLHSELNLSSLELGDSALYFCASNVGDGGANEQFFGPGTRLTVL.

The V call is TRBV7-9, the J call TRBJ2-1, with TRBD2 matching over 10 bases. The trim removed 6 bases at V and 4 bases at J, leaving 12 bases unmatched. Looked up from germline, CDR1 is SEHNR and CDR2 is FQNEAQ (reference sequence). The CDR3 extends over 17 amino acids. In DNA form, the CDR3 reads TGTGCCAGCAGTTCACTTACCGGGACTAGCGCTTACAATGAGCAGTTCTTC. It is translated as CASSSLTGTSAYNEQFF.